The 7 T cell receptor gamma chains below were found in one sample sequenced in a study of gamma-delta chains in newborns, infants, children. TCRdb re-identified clones in the reads via CATT. The sample lists around 500 gamma-chain clones, more than 70% occurring once. The sample in question was blood, obtained at baseline. These receptors were taken from a child who was a newborn, infant or young child, either healthy, febrile or measles-vaccinated (not recorded which). This table probably holds off-target reads from a library built for another chain.

Worth noting for this clone: Because the CDR3's place on the DNA is in doubt, the DNA is left out and the CDR3 is given as listed by TCRdb. With the J gene uncalled, the V gene is TRGV9. The CDR3 region is 24 residues in length, termini included. CDR1 and CDR2 from the germline V gene are GITISATS and ISYDGTV (reference sequence). CDR3 loop: CACVLLGDIWDTRQMFFGTGIKLF.

About this clone itself: It is unclear where the CDR3 begins or ends on the DNA, so no DNA is shown, and the CDR3 is as TCRdb lists it. J gene calling gave no result, while the V gene is TRGV9. Germline V gives CDR1 GITISATS, CDR2 ISYDGTV (reference sequence). The CDR3 adds up to 24 amino acids, both ends counted. This CDR3 reads CACVTVGDTWDTRQMFFGTGIKLF.

Called V gene: TRGV9; the J gene was not called. CDR1 is GITISATS, CDR2 ISYDGTV, per germline (reference sequence). CDR3 length equals 25 residues. The CDR3 DNA reads as TGTGCCTGTGACACCGGGGGATACGAGTCCTGGGACACCCGACAGATGTTTTTCGGAGCTAGCATCAAACTCTTC. This gives the protein CACDTGGYESWDTRQMFFGASIKLF.

About this clone itself: This specimen includes other DNA sequences encoding the same CDR3. The V gene call is TRGV9, and the J gene call is absent. Germline values: CDR1 GITISATS, CDR2 ISYDGTV (reference sequence). The CDR3 spans 24 residues. CDR3 in amino acids: CACDRGIRSWDTRQMFFGTSIKLF. The CDR3 DNA sequence: TGTGCCTGTGACAGGGGGATACGCTCCTGGGACACCCGACAGATGTTTTTCGGAACTAGCATCAAACTCTTC.

This clone was seen just once. It is unclear where the CDR3 begins or ends on the DNA, so no DNA is shown, and the CDR3 is as TCRdb lists it. No call exists for the J gene, whereas the V gene is TRGV9. Germline V gene lookup returns CDR1 GITISATS and CDR2 ISYDGTV (reference sequence). The length of the CDR3 is 26 amino acids, counting both ends. CDR3 region: CACDPTGGYATWDTRQMFFGTGIKLF.

Turning to this clone: The DNA is left out, because the CDR3 cannot be placed on it with certainty; the CDR3 is given as TCRdb lists it. Called V gene: TRGV9; the J gene was not called. Termini included, the CDR3 measures 26 amino acids. The germline V gene encodes CDR1 GITISATS and CDR2 ISYDGTV (reference sequence). CDR3 in amino acids: CAYATVLGASSWDTRQMFFGTGIKLF.

The V gene is listed as TRGV9; no J gene was called. Germline CDR1 and CDR2: GITISATS and ISYDGTV (reference sequence). The CDR3 totals 26 residues. Here the CDR3 reads CACDTGGFLSSWDTRQRFFGTSIKLF. The CDR3 DNA reads as TGTGCCTGTGACACCGGCGGGTTCCTGAGCTCCTGGGACACCCGACAGAGGTTTTTCGGAACTAGCATCAAACTCTTC.